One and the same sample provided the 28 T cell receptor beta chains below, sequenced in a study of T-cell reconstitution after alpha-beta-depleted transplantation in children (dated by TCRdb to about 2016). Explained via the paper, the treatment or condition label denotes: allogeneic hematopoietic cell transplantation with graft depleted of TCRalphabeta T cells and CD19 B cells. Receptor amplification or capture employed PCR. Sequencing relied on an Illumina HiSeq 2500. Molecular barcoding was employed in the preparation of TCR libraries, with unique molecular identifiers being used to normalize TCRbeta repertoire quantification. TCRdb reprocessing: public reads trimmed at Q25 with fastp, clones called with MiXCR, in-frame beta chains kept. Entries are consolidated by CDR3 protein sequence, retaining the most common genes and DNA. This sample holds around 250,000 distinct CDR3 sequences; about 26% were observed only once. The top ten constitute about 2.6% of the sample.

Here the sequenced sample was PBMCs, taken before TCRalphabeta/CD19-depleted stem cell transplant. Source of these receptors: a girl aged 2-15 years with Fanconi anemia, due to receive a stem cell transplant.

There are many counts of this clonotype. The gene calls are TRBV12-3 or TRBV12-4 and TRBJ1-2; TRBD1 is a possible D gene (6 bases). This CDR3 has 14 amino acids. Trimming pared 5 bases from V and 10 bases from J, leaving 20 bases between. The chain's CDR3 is CASSHQGRRVSYTF. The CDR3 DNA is TGTGCCAGCAGTCATCAGGGGAGGAGGGTCTCCTACACCTTC.

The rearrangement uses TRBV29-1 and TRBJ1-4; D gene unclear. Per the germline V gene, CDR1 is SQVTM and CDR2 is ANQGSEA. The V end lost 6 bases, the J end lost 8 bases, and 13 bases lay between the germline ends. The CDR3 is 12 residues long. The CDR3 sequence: CSVEDDGEKLFF. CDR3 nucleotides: TGCAGCGTAGAGGACGATGGCGAAAAACTGTTTTTT. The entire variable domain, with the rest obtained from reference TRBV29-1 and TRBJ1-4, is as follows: SAVISQKPSRDICQRGTSLTIQCQVDSQVTMMFWYRQQPGQSLTLIATANQGSEATYESGFVIDKFPISRPNLTFSTLTVSNMSPEDSSIYLCSVEDDGEKLFFGSGTQLSVL.

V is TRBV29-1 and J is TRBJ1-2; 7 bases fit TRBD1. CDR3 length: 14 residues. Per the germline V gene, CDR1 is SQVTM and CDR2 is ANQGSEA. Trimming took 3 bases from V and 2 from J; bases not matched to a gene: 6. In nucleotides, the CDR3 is TGCAGCGTTGATATTCAGGGGGGGAACTATGGCTACACCTTC. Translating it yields CSVDIQGGNYGYTF. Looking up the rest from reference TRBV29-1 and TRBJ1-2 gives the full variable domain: SAVISQKPSRDICQRGTSLTIQCQVDSQVTMMFWYRQQPGQSLTLIATANQGSEATYESGFVIDKFPISRPNLTFSTLTVSNMSPEDSSIYLCSVDIQGGNYGYTFGSGTRLTVV.

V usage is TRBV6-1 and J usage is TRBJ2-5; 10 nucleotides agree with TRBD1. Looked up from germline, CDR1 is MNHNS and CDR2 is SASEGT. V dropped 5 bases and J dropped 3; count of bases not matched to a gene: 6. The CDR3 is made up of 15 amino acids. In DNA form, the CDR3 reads TGTGCCAGCAGTATGACAGGGGGCGATGAAGAGACCCAGTACTTC. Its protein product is CASSMTGGDEETQYF.

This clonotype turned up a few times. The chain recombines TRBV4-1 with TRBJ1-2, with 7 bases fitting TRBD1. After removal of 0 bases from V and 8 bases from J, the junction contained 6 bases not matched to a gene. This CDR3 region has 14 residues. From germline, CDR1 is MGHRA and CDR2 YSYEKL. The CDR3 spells CASSQDQTGRGYTF. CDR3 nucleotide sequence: TGCGCCAGCAGCCAAGATCAGACAGGGCGAGGCTACACCTTC.

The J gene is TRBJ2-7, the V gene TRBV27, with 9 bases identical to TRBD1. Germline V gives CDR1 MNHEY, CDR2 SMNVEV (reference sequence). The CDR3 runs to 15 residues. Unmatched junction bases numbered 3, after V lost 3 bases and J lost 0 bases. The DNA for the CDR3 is TGTGCCAGCAGTTTGCGGACAGGGGACTCCTACGAGCAGTACTTC. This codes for CASSLRTGDSYEQYF.

The CDR3 sequence is CASSPLGGQETQYF. As DNA, the CDR3 is TGTGCCAGCTCACCCCTCGGGGGCCAAGAGACCCAGTACTTC. The chain has TRBV18 and TRBJ2-5; a weak D match, TRBD2 (6 bases). The CDR3 sequence is 14 residues long. Germline lookup yields CDR1 KGHSH and CDR2 LQKENI. The V end was cut by 3 bases, the J end by 1 base, with 9 bases between.

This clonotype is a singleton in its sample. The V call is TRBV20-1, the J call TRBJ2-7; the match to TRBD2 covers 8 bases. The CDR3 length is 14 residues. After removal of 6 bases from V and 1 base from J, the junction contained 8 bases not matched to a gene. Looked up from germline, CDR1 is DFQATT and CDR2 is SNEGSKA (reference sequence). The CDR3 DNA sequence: TGCAGTGCCGCAGGACTAGCTGGGTCCTACGAGCAGTACTTC. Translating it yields CSAAGLAGSYEQYF.

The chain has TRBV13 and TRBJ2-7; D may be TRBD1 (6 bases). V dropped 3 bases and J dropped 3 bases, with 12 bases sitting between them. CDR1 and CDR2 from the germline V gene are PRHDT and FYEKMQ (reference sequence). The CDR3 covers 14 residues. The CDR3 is CASSFRQEGYEQYF. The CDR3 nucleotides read TGTGCCAGCAGCTTCCGACAGGAAGGCTACGAGCAGTACTTC.

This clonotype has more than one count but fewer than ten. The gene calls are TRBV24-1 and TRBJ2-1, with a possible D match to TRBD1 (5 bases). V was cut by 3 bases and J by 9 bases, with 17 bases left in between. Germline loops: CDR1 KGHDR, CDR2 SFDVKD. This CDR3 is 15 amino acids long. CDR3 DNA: TGTGCCACCAGTGATGACAGCCGTAGTATGGGTGAGCAGTTCTTC. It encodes CATSDDSRSMGEQFF.

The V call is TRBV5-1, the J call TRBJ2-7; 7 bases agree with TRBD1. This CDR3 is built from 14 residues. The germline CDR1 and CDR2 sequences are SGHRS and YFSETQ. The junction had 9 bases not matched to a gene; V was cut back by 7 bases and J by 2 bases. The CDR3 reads CASHPSTGAYEQYF. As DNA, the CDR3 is TGCGCCAGCCACCCCTCTACAGGGGCCTACGAGCAGTACTTC. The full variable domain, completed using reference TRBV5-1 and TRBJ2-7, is KAGVTQTPRYLIKTRGQQVTLSCSPISGHRSVSWYQQTPGQGLQFLFEYFSETQRNKGNFPGRFSGRQFSNSRSEMNVSTLELGDSALYLCASHPSTGAYEQYFGPGTRLTVT.

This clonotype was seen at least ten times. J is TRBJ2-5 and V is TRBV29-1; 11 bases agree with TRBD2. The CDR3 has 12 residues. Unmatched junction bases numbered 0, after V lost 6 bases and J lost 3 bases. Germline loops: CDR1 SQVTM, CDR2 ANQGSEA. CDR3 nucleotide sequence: TGCAGCGTACTAGCGGGGGAAGAGACCCAGTACTTC. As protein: CSVLAGEETQYF.

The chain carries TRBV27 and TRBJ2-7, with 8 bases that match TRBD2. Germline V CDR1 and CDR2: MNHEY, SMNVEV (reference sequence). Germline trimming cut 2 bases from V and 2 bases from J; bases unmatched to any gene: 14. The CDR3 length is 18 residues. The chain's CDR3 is CASSLRWVDGGATYEQYF. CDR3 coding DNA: TGTGCCAGCAGTTTACGTTGGGTTGACGGGGGGGCTACCTACGAGCAGTACTTC.

The CDR3 DNA reads TGCAGTGCTAGTGTCAGTTCCAAAAACATTCAGTACTTC. It encodes CSASVSSKNIQYF. The V and J genes are TRBV20-1 and TRBJ2-4; D is unclear. The CDR3 contains 13 residues. CDR1 is DFQATT and CDR2 is SNEGSKA in the germline V gene (reference sequence). Trimming took 3 bases from V and 2 from J, leaving 8 bases between them.

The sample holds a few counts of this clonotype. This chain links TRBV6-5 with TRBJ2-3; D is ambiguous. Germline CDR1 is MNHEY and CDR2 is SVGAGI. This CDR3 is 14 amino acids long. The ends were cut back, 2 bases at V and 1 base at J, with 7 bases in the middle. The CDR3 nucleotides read TGTGCCAGCAGTTACGGGGATGGCACAGATACGCAGTATTTT. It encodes CASSYGDGTDTQYF.

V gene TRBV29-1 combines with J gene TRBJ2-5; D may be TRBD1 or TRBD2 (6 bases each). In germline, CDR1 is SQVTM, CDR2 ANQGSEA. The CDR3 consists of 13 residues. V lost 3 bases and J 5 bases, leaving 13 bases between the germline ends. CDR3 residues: CSVDVLGGETQYF. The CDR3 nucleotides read TGCAGCGTTGATGTTTTGGGGGGCGAGACCCAGTACTTC.

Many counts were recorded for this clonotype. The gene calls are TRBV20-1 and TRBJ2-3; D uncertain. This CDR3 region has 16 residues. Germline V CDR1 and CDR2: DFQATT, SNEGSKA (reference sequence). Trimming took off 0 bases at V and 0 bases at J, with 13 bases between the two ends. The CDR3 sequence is CSARDWAALSTDTQYF. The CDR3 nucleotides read TGCAGTGCTAGAGATTGGGCCGCCCTTAGCACAGATACGCAGTATTTT.

The CDR3 here is CASSPSGRASTDTQYF. The CDR3 bases are TGTGCCAGCAGTCCCAGCGGGAGGGCCAGCACAGATACGCAGTATTTT. This chain joins TRBV6-1 and TRBJ2-3; 10 positions agree with TRBD2. V lost 5 bases and J lost 0; bases outside the gene matches: 5. The CDR3 is 16 amino acids. Germline V gene sequence: CDR1 MNHNS, CDR2 SASEGT.

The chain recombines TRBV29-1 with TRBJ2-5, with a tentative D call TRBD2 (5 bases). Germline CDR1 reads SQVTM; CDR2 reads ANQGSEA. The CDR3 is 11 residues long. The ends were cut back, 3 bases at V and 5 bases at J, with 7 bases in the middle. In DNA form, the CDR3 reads TGCAGCGTTGAGGAGGTGGAGACCCAGTACTTC. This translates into CSVEEVETQYF. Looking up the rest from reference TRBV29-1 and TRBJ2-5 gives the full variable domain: SAVISQKPSRDICQRGTSLTIQCQVDSQVTMMFWYRQQPGQSLTLIATANQGSEATYESGFVIDKFPISRPNLTFSTLTVSNMSPEDSSIYLCSVEEVETQYFGPGTRLLVL.

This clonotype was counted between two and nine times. The CDR3 DNA sequence: TGCAGCGTTATACAGTCTGCTAGGGGAGAGACCCAGTACTTC. This gives the protein CSVIQSARGETQYF. The gene calls are TRBV29-1 and TRBJ2-5; maybe TRBD1 (5 bases). Per germline, CDR1 SQVTM and CDR2 ANQGSEA. This CDR3 has 14 residues. Trimming left V 5 bases short and J 4 bases short, with 17 bases between.

CDR3 DNA sequence: TGTGCTAGTGGTCAGGGGGCGCGAGATACGCAGTATTTT. It specifies CASGQGARDTQYF. This chain connects TRBV12-5 to TRBJ2-3; 8 bases are shared with TRBD1. V was clipped by 5 bases and J by 5 bases; unmatched bases: 3. From germline, CDR1 is LGHNT and CDR2 FRNRAP. The CDR3 sequence is 13 residues long.

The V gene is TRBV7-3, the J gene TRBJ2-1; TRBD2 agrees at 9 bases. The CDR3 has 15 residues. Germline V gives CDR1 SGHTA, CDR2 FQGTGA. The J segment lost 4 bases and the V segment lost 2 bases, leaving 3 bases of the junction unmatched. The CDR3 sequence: CASSLWAGGYNEQFF. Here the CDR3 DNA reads TGTGCCAGCAGCTTATGGGCGGGAGGGTACAATGAGCAGTTCTTC.

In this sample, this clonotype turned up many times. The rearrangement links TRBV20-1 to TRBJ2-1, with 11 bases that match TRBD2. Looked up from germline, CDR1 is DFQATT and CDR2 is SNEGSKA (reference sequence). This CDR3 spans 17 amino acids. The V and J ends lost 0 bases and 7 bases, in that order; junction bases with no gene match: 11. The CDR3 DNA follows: TGCAGTGCTAGAGATCCCCTCCCTAGCGGGAGGAGGAATGAGCAGTTCTTC. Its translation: CSARDPLPSGRRNEQFF.

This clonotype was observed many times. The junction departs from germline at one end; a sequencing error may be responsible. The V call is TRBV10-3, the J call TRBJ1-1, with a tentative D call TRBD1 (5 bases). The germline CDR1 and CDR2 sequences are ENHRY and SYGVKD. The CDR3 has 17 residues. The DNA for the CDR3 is TGTGCCATCGGTGAGTCCCCAGGGCGGACTTGGAGCGCTGAAGCTTTCTTT. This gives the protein CAIGESPGRTWSAEAFF.

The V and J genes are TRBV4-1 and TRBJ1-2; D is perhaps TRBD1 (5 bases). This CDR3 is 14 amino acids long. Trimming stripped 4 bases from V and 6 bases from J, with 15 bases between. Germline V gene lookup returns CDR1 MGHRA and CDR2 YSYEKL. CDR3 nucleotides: TGCGCCAGCAGCCGGACACCTTTAGAGCATGGCTACACCTTC. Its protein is CASSRTPLEHGYTF.

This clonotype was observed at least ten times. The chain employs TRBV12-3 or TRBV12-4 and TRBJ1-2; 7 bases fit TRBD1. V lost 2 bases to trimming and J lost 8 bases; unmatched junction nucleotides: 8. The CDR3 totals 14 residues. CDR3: CASSLTTGERGYTF. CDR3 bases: TGTGCCAGCAGTTTAACCACAGGGGAGAGGGGCTACACCTTC.

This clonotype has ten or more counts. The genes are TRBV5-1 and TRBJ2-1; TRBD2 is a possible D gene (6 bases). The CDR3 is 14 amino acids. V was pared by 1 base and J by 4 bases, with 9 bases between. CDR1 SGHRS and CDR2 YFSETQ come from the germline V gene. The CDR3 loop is CASSLNGGYNEQFF. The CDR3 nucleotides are TGCGCCAGCAGCTTGAACGGGGGTTACAATGAGCAGTTCTTC.

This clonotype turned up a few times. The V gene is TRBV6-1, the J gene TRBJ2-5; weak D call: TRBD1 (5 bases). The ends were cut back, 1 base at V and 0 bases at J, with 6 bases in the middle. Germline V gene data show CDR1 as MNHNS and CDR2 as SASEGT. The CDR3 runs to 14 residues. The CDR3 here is CASSEGQHQETQYF. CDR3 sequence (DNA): TGTGCCAGCAGTGAAGGACAGCACCAAGAGACCCAGTACTTC.